What follows describes a single TCR beta chain. What it binds is not known. Looked up from germline, CDR1 is MNHEY and CDR2 is SMNVEV (reference sequence). V lost 0 bases and J lost 4, with 13 bases in between. This CDR3 region has 16 residues. The sample is drawn from a study of T cell responses to AZD1222 COVID-19 vaccine. Across the study: Both about-4-week and about-12-week second-dose recipients were combined. The study's findings and limits: Breadth and depth of Spike-specific TCRs rose after two AZD1222 doses. Clonal diversity may have been underestimated in mostly white British donors. It was only 6 or 7 AZD1222 recipients who were seropositive at baseline.

Sequencing was performed with immunoSEQ multiplex PCR; in TCRdb, only in-frame clones are kept and a portion is missing. The sample lists about 67,000 clones; 84% were seen once. The source was peripheral blood, collected on day 0 of AZD1222 vaccination. The receptor was derived from an adult in good health. This chain joins TRBV27 and TRBJ1-5, with unresolved D. CDR3 loop: CASSLSAPEMNQPQHF. The CDR3 coding sequence is TGTGCCAGCAGTTTATCTGCTCCTGAGATGAATCAGCCCCAGCATTTT.